This T cell receptor beta chain was identified during a study of blood T cell repertoires in COVID-19. Study summary: Italy, Spain and the United States were the sources of the convalescent and acute COVID-19 samples.

Authors' analysis steps: Amplifying reference gene primers gave estimates of nucleated cell counts. Repertoires were generated with immunoSEQ multiplex PCR, while TCRdb's copy carries only in-frame clones and drops some. The D gene and trimming were derived from the DNA, and the V and J assignments and clone size from that table. This sample has around 100,000 clones, with over 75% found just once. In its sample, this clone was seen a few times. The CDR3 runs to 13 residues. The V end lost 8 bases, the J end lost 4 bases, and 14 bases lay between the germline ends. Germline V gives CDR1 MNHEY, CDR2 SVGAGI.

The sample taken for sequencing was peripheral blood. The source is a young man in a cohort sampled during active COVID-19. This chain uses TRBV6-5 with TRBJ1-1; tentative D call: TRBD1 (6 bases). The CDR3 DNA reads TGTGCCAGCCAAGGACAGCTCGGCACTGAAGCTTTCTTT. This translates into CASQGQLGTEAFF.